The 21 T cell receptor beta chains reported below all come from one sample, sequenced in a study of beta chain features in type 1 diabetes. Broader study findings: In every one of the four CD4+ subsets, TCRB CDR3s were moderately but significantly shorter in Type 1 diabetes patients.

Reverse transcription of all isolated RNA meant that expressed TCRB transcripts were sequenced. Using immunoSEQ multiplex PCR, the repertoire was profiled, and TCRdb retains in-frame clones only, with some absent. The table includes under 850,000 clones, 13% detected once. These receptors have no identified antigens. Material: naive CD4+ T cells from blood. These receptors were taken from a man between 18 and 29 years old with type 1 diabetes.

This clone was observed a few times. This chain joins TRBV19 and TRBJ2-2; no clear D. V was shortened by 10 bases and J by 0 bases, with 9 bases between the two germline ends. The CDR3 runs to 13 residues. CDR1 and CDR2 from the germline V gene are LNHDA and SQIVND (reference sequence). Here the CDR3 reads CAIEVTNTGELFF. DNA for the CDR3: TGTGCCATCGAGGTAACGAACACCGGGGAGCTGTTTTTT.

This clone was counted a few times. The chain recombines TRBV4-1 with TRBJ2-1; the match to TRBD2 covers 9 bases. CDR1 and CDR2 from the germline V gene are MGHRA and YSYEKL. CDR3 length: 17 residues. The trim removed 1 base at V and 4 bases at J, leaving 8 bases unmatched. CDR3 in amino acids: CASSQGAERGVYNEQFF. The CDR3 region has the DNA TGCGCCAGCAGCCAAGGGGCGGAGCGGGGGGTTTACAATGAGCAGTTCTTC.

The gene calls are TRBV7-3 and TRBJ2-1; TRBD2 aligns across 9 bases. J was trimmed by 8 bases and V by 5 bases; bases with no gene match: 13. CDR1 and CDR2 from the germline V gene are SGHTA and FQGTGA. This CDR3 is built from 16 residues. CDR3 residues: CASSNSLSGGSYEQFF. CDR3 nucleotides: TGTGCCAGCAGCAACTCACTAAGCGGGGGGTCATATGAGCAGTTCTTC.

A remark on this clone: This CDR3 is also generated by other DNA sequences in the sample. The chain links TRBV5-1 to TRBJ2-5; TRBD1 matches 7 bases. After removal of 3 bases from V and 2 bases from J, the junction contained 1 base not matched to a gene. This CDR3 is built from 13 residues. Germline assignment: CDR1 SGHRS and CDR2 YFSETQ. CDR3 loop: CASSSGQQETQYF. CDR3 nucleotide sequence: TGCGCCAGCAGCTCGGGACAGCAAGAGACCCAGTACTTC. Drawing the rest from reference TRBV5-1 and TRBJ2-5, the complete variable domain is KAGVTQTPRYLIKTRGQQVTLSCSPISGHRSVSWYQQTPGQGLQFLFEYFSETQRNKGNFPGRFSGRQFSNSRSEMNVSTLELGDSALYLCASSSGQQETQYFGPGTRLLVL.

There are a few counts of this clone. CDR3 DNA sequence: TGTGCAAGTCGCTCTCGTCCCGGGACAGGGGGCCCCTACAATGAGCAGTTCTTC. Translation: CASRSRPGTGGPYNEQFF. The genes are TRBV12-2 and TRBJ2-1; the table gives TRBD1 as D, unverified against the DNA. TRBV12-2 is termed a pseudogene. The CDR3 runs 18 residues.

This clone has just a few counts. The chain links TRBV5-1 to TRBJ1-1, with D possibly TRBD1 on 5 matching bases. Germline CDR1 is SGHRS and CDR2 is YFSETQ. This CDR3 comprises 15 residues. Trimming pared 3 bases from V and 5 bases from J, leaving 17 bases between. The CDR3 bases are TGCGCCAGCAGCTCGGGGTCAGAGACAGTAACTGAAGCTTTCTTT. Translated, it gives CASSSGSETVTEAFF.

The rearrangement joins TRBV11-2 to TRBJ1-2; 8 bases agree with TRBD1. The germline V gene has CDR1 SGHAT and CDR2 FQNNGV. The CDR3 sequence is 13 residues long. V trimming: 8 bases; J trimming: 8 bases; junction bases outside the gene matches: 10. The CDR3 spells CASRPQGARGYTF. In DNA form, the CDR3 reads TGTGCCAGCCGTCCTCAGGGGGCGCGGGGCTACACCTTC.

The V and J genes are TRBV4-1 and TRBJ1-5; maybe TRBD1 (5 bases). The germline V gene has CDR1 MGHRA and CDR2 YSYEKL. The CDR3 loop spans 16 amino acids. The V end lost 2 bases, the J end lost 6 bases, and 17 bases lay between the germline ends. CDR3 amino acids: CASSQSASRGVQPQHF. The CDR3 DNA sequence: TGCGCCAGCAGCCAAAGCGCCTCTCGGGGGGTTCAGCCCCAGCATTTT.

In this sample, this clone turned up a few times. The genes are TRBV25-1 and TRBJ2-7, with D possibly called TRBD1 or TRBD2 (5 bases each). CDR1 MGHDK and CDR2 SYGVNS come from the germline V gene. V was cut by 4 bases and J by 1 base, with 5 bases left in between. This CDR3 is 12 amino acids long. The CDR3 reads CASSGGSYEQYF. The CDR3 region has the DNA TGTGCCAGCAGTGGGGGGTCCTACGAGCAGTACTTC.

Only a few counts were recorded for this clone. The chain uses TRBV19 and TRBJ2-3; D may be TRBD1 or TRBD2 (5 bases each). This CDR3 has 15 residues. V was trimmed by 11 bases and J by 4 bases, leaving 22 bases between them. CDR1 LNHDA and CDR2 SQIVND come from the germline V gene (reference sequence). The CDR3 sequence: CASTSLGEVADTQYF. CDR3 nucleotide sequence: TGTGCCTCTACCTCACTGGGGGAAGTGGCAGATACGCAGTATTTT.

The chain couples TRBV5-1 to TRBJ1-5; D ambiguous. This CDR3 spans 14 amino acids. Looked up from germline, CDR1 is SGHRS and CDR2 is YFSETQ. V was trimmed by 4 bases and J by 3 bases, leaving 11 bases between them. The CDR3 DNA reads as TGCGCCAGCAGCACCGGACGGGACAATCAGCCCCAGCATTTT. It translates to CASSTGRDNQPQHF.

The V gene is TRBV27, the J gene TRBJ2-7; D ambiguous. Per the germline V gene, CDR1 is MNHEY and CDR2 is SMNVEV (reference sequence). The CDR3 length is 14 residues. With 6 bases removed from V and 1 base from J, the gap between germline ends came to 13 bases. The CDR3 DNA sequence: TGTGCCAGCAGCCCGAAAAAGGTTTCCTACGAGCAGTACTTC. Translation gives CASSPKKVSYEQYF.

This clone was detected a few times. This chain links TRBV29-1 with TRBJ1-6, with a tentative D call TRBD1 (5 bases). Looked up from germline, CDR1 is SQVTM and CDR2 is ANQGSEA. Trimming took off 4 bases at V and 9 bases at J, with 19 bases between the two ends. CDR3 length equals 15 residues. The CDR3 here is CSVAIEGTGGSPLHF. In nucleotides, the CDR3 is TGCAGCGTTGCCATTGAGGGGACCGGGGGTTCACCCCTCCACTTT. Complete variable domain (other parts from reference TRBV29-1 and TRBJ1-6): SAVISQKPSRDICQRGTSLTIQCQVDSQVTMMFWYRQQPGQSLTLIATANQGSEATYESGFVIDKFPISRPNLTFSTLTVSNMSPEDSSIYLCSVAIEGTGGSPLHFGNGTRLTVT.

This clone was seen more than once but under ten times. CDR3 bases: TGTGCCAGTAGTATAGATGTGGGGCGCGGCTATGGCTACACCTTC. Its protein product is CASSIDVGRGYGYTF. The J gene is TRBJ1-2, the V gene TRBV19, with D possibly matching TRBD1 (5 bases). Trimming took 0 bases from V and 4 from J, leaving 12 bases between them. Germline V gene sequence: CDR1 LNHDA, CDR2 SQIVND (reference sequence). The CDR3 totals 15 residues. The full variable domain, in which reference TRBV19 and TRBJ1-2 provide the parts outside the CDR3, is DGGITQSPKYLFRKEGQNVTLSCEQNLNHDAMYWYRQDPGQGLRLIYYSQIVNDFQKGDIAEGYSVSREKKESFPLTVTSAQKNPTAFYLCASSIDVGRGYGYTFGSGTRLTVV.

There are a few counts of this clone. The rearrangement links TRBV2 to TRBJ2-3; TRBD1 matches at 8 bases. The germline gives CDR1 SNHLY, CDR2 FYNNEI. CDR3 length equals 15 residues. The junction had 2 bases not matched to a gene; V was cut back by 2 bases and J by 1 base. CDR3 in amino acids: CASSETTGGTDTQYF. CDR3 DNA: TGTGCCAGCAGTGAAACGACAGGGGGCACAGATACGCAGTATTTT.

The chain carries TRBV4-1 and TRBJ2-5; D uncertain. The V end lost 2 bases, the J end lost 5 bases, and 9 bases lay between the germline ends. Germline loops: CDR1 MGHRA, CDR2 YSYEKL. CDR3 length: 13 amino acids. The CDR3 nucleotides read TGCGCCAGCAGCCAAATCCGTTGGGAGACCCAGTACTTC. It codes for CASSQIRWETQYF.

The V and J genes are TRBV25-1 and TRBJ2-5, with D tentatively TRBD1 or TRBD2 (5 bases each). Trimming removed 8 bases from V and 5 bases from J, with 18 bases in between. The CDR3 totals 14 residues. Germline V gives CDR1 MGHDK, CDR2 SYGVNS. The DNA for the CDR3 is TGTGCCAGCTCCTTTGGGACCGTGCTGGAGACCCAGTACTTC. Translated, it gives CASSFGTVLETQYF.

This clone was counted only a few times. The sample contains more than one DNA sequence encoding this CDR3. The CDR3 loop is CASSLGENTEAFF. In nucleotides, the CDR3 is TGTGCCAGCAGCTTGGGTGAGAACACTGAAGCTTTCTTT. The V gene is TRBV5-6, the J gene TRBJ1-1; D gene ambiguous. Germline CDR1 reads SGHDT; CDR2 reads YYEEEE. V lost 0 bases and J lost 1, with 4 bases in between. The CDR3 has 13 amino acids.

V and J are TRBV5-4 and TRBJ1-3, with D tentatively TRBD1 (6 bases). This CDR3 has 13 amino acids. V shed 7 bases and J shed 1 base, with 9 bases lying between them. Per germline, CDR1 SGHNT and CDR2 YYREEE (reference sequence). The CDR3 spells CASHRESGNTIYF. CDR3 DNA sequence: TGTGCCAGCCACAGGGAGTCTGGAAACACCATATATTTT.

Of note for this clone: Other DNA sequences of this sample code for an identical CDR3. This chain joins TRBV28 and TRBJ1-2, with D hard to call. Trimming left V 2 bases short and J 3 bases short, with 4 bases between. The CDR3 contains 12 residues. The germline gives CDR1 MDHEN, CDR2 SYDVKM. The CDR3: CASSLTDYGYTF. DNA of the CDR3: TGTGCCAGCAGTTTAACGGACTATGGCTACACCTTC.

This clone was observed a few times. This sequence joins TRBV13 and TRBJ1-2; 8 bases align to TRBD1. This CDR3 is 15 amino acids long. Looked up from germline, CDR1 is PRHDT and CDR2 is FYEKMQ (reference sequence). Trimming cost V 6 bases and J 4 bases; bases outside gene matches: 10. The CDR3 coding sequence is TGTGCCAGCAGGGAAACAGGGGGAATTAGCTATGGCTACACCTTC. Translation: CASRETGGISYGYTF.